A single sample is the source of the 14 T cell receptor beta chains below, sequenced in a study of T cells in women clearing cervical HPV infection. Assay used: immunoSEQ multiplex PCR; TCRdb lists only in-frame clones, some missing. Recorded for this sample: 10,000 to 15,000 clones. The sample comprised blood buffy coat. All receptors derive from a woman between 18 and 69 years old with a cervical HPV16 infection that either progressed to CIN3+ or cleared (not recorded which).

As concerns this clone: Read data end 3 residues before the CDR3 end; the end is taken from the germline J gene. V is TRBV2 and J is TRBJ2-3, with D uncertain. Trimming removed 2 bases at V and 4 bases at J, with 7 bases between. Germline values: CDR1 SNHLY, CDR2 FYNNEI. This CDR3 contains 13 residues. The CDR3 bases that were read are TGTGCCAGCAGTGAACCGTTCGCAGATACG. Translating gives CASSEPFADT. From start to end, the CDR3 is CASSEPFADTQYF.

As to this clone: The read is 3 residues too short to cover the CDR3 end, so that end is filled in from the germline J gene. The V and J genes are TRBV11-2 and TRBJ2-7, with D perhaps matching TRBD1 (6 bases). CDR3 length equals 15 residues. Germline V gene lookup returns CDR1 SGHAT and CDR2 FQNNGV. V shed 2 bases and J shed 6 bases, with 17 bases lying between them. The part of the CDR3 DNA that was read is TGTGCCAGCAGCTTACCAGCAGGGGTGGTGGTCGAG. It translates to CASSLPAGVVVE. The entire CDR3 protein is CASSLPAGVVVEQYF. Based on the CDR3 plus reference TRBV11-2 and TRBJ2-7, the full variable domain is EAGVAQSPRYKIIEKRQSVAFWCNPISGHATLYWYQQILGQGPKLLIQFQNNGVVDDSQLPKDRFSAERLKGVDSTLKIQPAKLEDSAVYLCASSLPAGVVVEQYFGPGTRLTVT.

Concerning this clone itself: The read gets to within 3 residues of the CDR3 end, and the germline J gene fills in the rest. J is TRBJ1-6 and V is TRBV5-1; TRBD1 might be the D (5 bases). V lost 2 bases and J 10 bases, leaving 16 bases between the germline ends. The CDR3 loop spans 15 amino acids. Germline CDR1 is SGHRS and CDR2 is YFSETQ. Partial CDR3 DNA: TGCGCCAGCAGCTTCTCCATCCAGGGAGGATCACCC. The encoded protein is CASSFSIQGGSP. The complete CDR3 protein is CASSFSIQGGSPLHF.

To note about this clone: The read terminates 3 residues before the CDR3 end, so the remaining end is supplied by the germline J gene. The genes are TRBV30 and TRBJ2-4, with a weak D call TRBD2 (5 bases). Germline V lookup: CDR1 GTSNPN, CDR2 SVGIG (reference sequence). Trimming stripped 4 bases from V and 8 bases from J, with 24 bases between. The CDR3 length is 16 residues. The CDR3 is CAWNPGSGWDSDIQYF. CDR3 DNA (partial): TGTGCCTGGAATCCGGGGTCGGGTTGGGATAGTGACATT.

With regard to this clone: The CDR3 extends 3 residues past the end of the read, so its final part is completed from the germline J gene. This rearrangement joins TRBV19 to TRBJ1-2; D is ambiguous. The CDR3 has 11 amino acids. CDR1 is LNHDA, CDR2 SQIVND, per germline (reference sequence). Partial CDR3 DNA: TGTGCCAGTAGATTGACTAAAGAC. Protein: CASRLTKD. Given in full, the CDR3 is CASRLTKDYTF.

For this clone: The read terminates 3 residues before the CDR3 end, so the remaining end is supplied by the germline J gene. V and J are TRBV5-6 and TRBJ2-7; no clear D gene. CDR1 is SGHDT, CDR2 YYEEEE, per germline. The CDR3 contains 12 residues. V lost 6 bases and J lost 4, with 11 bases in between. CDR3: CASTDSFYEQYF. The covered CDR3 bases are TGTGCCAGCACAGATTCCTTTTACGAG.

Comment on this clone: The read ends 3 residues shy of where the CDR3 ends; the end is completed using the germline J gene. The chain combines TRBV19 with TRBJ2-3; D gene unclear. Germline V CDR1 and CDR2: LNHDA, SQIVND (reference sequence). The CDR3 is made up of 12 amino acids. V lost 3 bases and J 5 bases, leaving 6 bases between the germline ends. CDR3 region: CASSIQEDTQYF. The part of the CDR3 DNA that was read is TGTGCCAGTAGTATCCAGGAAGATACG.

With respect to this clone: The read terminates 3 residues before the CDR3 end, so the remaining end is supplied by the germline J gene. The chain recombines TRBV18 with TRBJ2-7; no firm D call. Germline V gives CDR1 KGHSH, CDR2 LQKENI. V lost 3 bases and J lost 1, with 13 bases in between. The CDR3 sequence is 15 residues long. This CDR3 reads CASSPLRSLSYEQYF. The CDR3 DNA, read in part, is TGTGCCAGCTCACCTCTCAGGAGCCTATCCTACGAG.

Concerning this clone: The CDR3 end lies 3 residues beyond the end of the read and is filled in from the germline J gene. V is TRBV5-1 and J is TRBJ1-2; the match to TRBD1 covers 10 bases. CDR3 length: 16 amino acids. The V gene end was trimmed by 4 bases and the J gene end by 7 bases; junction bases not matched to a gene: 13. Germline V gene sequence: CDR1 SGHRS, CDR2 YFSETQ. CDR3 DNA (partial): TGCGCCAGCAGCCTCGGGCAGACAGGGGGCGTGTCTGGC. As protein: CASSLGQTGGVSG. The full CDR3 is CASSLGQTGGVSGYTF.

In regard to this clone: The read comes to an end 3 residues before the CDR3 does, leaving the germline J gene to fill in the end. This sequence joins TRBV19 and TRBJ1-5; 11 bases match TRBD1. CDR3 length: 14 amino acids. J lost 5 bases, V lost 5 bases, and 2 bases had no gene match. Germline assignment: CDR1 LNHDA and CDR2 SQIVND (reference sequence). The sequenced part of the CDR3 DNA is TGTGCCAGTAGTGGGACAGGGGGACATCAGCCC. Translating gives CASSGTGGHQP. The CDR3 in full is CASSGTGGHQPQHF.

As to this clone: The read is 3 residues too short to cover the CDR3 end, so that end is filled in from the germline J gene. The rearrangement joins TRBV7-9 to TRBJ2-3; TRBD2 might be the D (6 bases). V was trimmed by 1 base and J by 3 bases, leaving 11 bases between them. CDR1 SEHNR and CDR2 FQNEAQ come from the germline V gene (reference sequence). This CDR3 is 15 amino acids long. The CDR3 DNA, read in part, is TGTGCCAGCAGCTTAGATGGGGGGTATACAGATACG. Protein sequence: CASSLDGGYTDT. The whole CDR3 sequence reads CASSLDGGYTDTQYF.

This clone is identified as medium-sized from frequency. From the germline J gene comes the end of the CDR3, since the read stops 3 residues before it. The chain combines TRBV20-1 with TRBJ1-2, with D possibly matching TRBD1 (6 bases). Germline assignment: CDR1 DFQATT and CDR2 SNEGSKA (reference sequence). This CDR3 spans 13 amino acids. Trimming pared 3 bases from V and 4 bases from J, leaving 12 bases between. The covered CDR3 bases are TGCAGTGCTAGCCCGGACAGAACCTATGGC. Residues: CSASPDRTYG. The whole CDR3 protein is CSASPDRTYGYTF.

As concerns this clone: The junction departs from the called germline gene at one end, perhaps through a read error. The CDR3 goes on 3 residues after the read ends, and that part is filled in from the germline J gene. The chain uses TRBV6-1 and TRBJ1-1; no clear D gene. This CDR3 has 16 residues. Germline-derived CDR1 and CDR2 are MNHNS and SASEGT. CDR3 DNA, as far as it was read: TGTGCCGGCAGTGAAGTGTCGGTACGGTCGAACACTGAA. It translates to CAGSEVSVRSNTE. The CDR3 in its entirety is CAGSEVSVRSNTEAFF.

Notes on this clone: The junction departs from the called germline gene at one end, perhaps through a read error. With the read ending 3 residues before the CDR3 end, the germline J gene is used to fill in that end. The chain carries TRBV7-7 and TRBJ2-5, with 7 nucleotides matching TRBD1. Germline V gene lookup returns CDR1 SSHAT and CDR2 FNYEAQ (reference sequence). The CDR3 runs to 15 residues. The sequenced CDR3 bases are TGTGCTAGCAGCTTAGGGGGCAGGGGCGGTGAGACC. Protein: CASSLGGRGGET. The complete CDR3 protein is CASSLGGRGGETQYF.